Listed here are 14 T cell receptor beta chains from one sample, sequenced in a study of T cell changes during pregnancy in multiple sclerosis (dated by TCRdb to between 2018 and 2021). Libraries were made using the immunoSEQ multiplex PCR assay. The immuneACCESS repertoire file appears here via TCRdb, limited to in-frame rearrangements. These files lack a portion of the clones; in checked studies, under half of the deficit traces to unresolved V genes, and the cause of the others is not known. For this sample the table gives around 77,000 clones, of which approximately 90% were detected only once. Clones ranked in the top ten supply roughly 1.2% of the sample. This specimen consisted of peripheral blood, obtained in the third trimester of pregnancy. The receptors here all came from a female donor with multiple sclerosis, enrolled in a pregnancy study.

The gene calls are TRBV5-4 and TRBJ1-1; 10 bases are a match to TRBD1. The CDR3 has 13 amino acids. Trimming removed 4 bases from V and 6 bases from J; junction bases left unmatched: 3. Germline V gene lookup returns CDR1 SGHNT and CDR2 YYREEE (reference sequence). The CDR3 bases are TGTGCCAGCAGCCCCGGGACAGGGGCTGAAGCTTTCTTT. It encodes CASSPGTGAEAFF.

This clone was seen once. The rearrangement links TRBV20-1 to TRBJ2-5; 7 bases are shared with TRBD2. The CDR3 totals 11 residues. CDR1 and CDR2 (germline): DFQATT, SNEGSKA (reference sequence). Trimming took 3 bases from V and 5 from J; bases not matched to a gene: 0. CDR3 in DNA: TGCAGTGCTAGCGGGAGGGAGACCCAGTACTTC. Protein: CSASGRETQYF.

The CDR3 is CASSSGTVNTGELFF. CDR3 coding DNA: TGTGCCAGCAGTTCCGGGACAGTCAACACCGGGGAGCTGTTTTTT. The chain links TRBV5-4 to TRBJ2-2, with 7 bases identical to TRBD1. The V gene's germline CDR1 is SGHNT and CDR2 YYREEE (reference sequence). CDR3 length equals 15 residues. V lost 5 bases and J lost 2; bases outside the gene matches: 6.

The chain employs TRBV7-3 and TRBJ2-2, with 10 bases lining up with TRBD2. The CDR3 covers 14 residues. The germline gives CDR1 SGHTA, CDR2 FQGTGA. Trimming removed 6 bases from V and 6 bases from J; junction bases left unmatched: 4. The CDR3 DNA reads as TGTGCCAGCAGTCCCGGACTAGCGGCCGGGGAGCTGTTTTTT. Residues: CASSPGLAAGELFF. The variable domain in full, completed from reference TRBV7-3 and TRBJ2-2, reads GAGVSQTPSNKVTEKGKYVELRCDPISGHTALYWYRQSLGQGPEFLIYFQGTGAADDSGLPNDRFFAVRPEGSVSTLKIQRTERGDSAVYLCASSPGLAAGELFFGEGSRLTVL.

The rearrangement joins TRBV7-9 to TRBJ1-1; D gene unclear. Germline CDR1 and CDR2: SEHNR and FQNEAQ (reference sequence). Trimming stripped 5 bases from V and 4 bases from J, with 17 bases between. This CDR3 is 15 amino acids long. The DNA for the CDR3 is TGTGCCAGCAGCCCATCAGTGACAATTGCCACTGAAGCTTTCTTT. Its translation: CASSPSVTIATEAFF.

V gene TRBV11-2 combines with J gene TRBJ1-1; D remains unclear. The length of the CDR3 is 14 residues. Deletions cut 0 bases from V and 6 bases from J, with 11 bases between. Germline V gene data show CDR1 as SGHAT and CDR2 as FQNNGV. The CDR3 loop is CASSLEPLGPEAFF. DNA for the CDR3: TGTGCCAGCAGCTTAGAGCCCTTGGGCCCTGAAGCTTTCTTT.

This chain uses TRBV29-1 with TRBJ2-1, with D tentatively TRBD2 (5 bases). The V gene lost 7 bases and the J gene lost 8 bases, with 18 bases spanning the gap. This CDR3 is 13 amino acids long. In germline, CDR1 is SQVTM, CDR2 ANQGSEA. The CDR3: CSGDSGNDDEQFF. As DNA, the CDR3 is TGCAGCGGAGACTCGGGGAACGACGATGAGCAGTTCTTC.

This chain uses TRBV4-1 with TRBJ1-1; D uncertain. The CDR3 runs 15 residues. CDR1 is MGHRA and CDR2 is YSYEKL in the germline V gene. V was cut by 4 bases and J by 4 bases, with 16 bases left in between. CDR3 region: CASSPQELRFTEAFF. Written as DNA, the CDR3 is TGCGCCAGCAGCCCCCAAGAACTCCGGTTCACTGAAGCTTTCTTT.

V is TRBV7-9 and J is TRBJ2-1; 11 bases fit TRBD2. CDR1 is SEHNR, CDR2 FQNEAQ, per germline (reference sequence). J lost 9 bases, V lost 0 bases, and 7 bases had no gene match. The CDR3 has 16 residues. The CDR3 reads CASSLARGLAVSEQFF. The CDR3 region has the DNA TGTGCCAGCAGCTTAGCGCGGGGACTAGCGGTATCTGAGCAGTTCTTC.

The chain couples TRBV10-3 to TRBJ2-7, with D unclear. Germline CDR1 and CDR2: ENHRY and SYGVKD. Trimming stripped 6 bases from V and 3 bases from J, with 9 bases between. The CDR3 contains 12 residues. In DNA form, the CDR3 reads TGTGCCATCAGCCAAGACATCTACGAGCAGTACTTC. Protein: CAISQDIYEQYF.

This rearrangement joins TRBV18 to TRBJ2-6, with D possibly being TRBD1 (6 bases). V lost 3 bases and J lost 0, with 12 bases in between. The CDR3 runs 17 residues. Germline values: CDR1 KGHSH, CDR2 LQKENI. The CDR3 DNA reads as TGTGCCAGCTCACCGGACAGAATACCCTCTGGGGCCAACGTCCTGACTTTC. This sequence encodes CASSPDRIPSGANVLTF.

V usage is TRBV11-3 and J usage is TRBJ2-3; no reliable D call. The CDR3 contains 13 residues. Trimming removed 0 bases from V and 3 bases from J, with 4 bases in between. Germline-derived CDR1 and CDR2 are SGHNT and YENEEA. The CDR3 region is CASSLERTDTQYF. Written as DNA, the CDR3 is TGTGCCAGCAGCTTAGAGAGAACAGATACGCAGTATTTT.

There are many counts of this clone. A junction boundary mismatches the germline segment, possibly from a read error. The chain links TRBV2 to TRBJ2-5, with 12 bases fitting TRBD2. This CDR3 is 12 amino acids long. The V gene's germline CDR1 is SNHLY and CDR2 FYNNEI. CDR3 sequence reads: CASIRASGGGDF. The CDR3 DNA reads TGTGCCAGCATCAGGGCTAGCGGGGGGGGAGACTTC.

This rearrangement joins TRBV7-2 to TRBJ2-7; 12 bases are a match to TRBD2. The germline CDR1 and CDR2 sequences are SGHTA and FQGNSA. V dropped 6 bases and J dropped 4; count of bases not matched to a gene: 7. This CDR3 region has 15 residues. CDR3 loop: CASRGTGTSGYEQYF. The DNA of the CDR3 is TGTGCCAGCAGAGGAACCGGGACTAGCGGGTACGAGCAGTACTTC.